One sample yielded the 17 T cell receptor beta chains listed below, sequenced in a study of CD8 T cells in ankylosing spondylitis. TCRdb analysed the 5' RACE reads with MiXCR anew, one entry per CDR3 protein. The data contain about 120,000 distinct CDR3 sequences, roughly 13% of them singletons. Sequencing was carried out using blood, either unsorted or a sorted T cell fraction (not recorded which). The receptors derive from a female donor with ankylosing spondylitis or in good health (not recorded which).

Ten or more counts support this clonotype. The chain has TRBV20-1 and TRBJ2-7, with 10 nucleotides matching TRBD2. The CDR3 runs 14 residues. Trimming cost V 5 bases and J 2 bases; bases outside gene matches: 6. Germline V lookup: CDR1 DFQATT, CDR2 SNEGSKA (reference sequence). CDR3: CSAAGTSETYEQYF. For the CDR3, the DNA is TGCAGTGCTGCCGGGACTAGCGAAACCTACGAGCAGTACTTC.

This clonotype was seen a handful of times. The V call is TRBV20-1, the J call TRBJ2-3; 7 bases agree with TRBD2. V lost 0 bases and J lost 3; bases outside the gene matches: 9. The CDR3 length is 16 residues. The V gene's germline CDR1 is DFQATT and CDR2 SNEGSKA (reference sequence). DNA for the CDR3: TGCAGTGCTAGAGACGCGTGGGAGGGAAAAACAGATACGCAGTATTTT. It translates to CSARDAWEGKTDTQYF.

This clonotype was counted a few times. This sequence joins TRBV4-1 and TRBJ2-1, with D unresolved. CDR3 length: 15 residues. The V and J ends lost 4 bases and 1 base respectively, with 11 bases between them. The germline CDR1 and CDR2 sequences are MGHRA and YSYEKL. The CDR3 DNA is TGCGCCAGCAGCCCGGCAACTAAGTCCTACAATGAGCAGTTCTTC. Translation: CASSPATKSYNEQFF.

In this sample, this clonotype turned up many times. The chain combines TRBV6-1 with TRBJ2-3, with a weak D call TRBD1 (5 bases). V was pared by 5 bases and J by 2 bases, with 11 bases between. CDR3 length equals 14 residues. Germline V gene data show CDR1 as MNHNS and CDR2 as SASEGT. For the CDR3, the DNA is TGTGCCAGCAGTCGGCAGGGATACACAGATACGCAGTATTTT. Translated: CASSRQGYTDTQYF.

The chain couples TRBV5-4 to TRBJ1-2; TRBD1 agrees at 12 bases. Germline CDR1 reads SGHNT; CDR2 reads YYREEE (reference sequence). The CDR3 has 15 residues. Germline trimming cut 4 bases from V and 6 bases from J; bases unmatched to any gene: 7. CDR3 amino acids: CASSPGGQGAHGYTF. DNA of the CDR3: TGTGCCAGCAGCCCAGGGGGACAGGGGGCGCATGGCTACACCTTC.

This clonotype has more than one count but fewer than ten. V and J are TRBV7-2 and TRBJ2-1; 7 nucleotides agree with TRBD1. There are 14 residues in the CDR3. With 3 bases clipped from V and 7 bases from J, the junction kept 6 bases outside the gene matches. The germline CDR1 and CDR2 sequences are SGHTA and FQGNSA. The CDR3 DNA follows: TGTGCCAGCAGCTTGCAGGGGGTTGGAAATGAGCAGTTCTTC. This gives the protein CASSLQGVGNEQFF.

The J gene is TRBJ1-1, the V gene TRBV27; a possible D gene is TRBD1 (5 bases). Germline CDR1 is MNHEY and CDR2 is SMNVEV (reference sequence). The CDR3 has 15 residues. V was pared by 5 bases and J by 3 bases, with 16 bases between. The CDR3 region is CASSRPGAWYTEAFF. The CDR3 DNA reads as TGTGCCAGCAGTCGTCCCGGGGCCTGGTACACTGAAGCTTTCTTT.

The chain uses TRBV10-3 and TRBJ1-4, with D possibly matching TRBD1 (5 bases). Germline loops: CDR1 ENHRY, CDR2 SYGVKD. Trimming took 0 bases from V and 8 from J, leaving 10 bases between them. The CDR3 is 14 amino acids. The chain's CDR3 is CAISESTGDEKLFF. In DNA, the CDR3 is TGTGCCATCAGTGAGTCGACTGGGGACGAAAAACTGTTTTTT.

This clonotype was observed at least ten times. This chain's CDR3 is CASSYSIRGGSTDTQYF. CDR3 sequence (DNA): TGTGCCAGCAGTTACTCGATCCGGGGTGGGTCGACAGATACGCAGTATTTT. The V gene is TRBV6-5, the J gene TRBJ2-3, with D perhaps TRBD2 (5 bases). This CDR3 is built from 17 residues. Between the trimmed V and J ends, which lost 0 bases and 3 bases, there was a span of 16 bases. Per the germline V gene, CDR1 is MNHEY and CDR2 is SVGAGI.

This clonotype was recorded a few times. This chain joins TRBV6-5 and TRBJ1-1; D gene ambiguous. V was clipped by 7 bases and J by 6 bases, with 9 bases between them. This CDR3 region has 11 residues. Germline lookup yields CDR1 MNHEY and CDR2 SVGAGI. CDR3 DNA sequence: TGTGCCAGCATGGGGTTGGCTGAAGCTTTCTTT. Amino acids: CASMGLAEAFF.

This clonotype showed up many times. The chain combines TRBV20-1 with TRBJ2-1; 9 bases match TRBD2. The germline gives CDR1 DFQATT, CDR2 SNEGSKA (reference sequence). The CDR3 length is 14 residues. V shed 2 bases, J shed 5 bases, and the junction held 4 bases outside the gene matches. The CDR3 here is CSARFQRGDNEQFF. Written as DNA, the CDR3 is TGCAGTGCTAGATTCCAGCGGGGGGACAATGAGCAGTTCTTC.

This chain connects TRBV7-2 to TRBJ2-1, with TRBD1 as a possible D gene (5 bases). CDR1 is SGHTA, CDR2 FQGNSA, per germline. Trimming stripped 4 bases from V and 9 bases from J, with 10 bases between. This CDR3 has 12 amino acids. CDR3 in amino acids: CASSSTVLEQFF. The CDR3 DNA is TGTGCCAGCAGCTCGACAGTTCTTGAGCAGTTCTTC.

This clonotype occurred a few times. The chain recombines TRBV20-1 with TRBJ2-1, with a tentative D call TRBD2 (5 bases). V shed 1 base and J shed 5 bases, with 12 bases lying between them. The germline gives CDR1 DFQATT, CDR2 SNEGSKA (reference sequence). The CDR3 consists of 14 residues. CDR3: CSARVRGLHNEQFF. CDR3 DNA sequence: TGCAGTGCTAGAGTTCGAGGGCTGCACAATGAGCAGTTCTTC.

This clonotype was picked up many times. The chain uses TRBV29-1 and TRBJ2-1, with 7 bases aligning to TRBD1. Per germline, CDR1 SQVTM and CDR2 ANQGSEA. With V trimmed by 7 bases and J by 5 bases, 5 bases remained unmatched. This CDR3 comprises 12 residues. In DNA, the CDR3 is TGCAGCGCCGTACAGGGGAACAATGAGCAGTTCTTC. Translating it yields CSAVQGNNEQFF.

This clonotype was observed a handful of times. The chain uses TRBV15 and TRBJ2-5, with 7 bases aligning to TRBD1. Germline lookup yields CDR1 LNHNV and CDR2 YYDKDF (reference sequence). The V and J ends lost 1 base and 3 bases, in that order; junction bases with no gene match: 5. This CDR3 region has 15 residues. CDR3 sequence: CATSRAIDREETQYF. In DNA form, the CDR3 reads TGTGCCACCAGCAGAGCTATAGACAGGGAAGAGACCCAGTACTTC. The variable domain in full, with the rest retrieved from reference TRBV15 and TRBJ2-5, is DAMVIQNPRYQVTQFGKPVTLSCSQTLNHNVMYWYQQKSSQAPKLLFHYYDKDFNNEADTPDNFQSRRPNTSFCFLDIRSPGLGDTAMYLCATSRAIDREETQYFGPGTRLLVL.

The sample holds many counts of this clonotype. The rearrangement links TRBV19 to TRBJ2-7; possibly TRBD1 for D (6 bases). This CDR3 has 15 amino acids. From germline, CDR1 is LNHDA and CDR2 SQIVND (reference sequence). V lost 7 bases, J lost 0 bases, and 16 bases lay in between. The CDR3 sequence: CASKPAGQSSYEQYF. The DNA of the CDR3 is TGTGCCAGTAAGCCAGCAGGACAGTCCTCCTACGAGCAGTACTTC.

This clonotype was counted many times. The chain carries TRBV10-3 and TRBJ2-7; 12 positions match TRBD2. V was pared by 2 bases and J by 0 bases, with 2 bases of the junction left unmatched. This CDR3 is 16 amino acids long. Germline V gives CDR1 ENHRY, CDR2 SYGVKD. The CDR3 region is CAISEGLAGLSYEQYF. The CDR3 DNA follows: TGTGCCATCAGTGAGGGACTAGCGGGACTCTCCTACGAGCAGTACTTC.